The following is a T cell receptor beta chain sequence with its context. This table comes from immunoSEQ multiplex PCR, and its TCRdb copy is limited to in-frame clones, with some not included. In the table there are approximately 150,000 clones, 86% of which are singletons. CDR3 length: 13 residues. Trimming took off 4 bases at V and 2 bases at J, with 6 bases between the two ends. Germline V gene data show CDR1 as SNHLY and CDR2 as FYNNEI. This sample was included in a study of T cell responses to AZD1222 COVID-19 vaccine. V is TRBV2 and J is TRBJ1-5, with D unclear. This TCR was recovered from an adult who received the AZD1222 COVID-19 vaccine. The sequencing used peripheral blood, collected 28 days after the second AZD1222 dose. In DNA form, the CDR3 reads TGTGCCAGCAGTGCAGAGGGCAATCAGCCCCAGCATTTT. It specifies CASSAEGNQPQHF.